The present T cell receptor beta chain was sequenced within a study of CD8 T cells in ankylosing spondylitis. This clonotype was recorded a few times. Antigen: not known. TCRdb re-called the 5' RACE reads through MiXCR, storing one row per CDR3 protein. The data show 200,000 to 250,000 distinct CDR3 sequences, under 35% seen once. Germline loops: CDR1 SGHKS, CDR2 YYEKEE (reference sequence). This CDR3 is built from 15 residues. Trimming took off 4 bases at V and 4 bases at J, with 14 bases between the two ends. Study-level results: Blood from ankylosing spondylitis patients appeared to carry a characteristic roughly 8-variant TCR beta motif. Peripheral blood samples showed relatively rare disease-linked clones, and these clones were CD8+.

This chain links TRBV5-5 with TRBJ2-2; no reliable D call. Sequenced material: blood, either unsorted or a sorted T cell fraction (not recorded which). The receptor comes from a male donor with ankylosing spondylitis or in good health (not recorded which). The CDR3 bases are TGTGCCAGCAGCGCCGACACTCTCGGCACCGGGGAGCTGTTTTTT. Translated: CASSADTLGTGELFF.